The 8 T cell receptor beta chains listed next were all sequenced from one sample in a study of blood T cell repertoires in COVID-19. Profiling relied on immunoSEQ multiplex PCR, and the TCRdb table lists in-frame clones only, not all of them. The data contain roughly 34,000 clones, about 90% of them singletons. Specimen: peripheral blood. The source of these receptors is a woman aged 70-85 years with active COVID-19.

The rearrangement joins TRBV7-9 to TRBJ1-1; D unclear. V lost 3 bases and J 1 base, leaving 9 bases between the germline ends. Germline V lookup: CDR1 SEHNR, CDR2 FQNEAQ (reference sequence). The CDR3 is 14 residues long. CDR3 DNA sequence: TGTGCCAGCAGCTTGGGCACACGGAACACTGAAGCTTTCTTT. Its translation is CASSLGTRNTEAFF.

The CDR3 sequence is CATPRRGMNTGELFF. The CDR3, as DNA: TGTGCCACGCCCCGGCGGGGGATGAACACCGGGGAGCTGTTTTTT. This chain uses TRBV6-6 with TRBJ2-2; 7 bases line up with TRBD2. The CDR3 sequence is 15 residues long. V trimming: 10 bases; J trimming: 1 base; junction bases outside the gene matches: 9. CDR1 MNHNY and CDR2 SVGAGI come from the germline V gene (reference sequence).

The rearrangement uses TRBV6-5 and TRBJ1-5, with 7 bases matching TRBD1. CDR3 length: 15 residues. Per the germline V gene, CDR1 is MNHEY and CDR2 is SVGAGI. J gave up 5 bases and V 7 bases, and 11 bases lay outside the gene matches. In DNA form, the CDR3 reads TGTGCCAGCACCTCAACGGAGGGGGCCTATCAGCCCCAGCATTTT. Translated: CASTSTEGAYQPQHF.

V gene TRBV5-6 combines with J gene TRBJ2-5, with 13 bases aligning to TRBD2. CDR1 and CDR2 (germline): SGHDT, YYEEEE. The CDR3 consists of 18 residues. The V gene end was trimmed by 2 bases and the J gene end by 2 bases; junction bases not matched to a gene: 9. The CDR3 sequence is CASSFGLAGDVRQETQYF. CDR3 nucleotides: TGTGCCAGCAGCTTTGGACTAGCGGGGGACGTAAGACAAGAGACCCAGTACTTC.

The chain joins TRBV14 to TRBJ2-7; 10 bases fit TRBD2. The CDR3 contains 15 residues. After removal of 2 bases from V and 4 bases from J, the junction contained 5 bases not matched to a gene. Germline V gives CDR1 SGHDN, CDR2 FVKESK. CDR3 loop: CASSQSLAGAYEQYF. Here the CDR3 DNA reads TGTGCCAGCAGCCAAAGCCTAGCGGGGGCATACGAGCAGTACTTC.

V usage is TRBV2 and J usage is TRBJ2-3; TRBD2 agrees at 7 bases. Trimming at V came to 6 bases and at J to 6 bases, leaving 6 bases not matched to a gene. CDR1 and CDR2 from the germline V gene are SNHLY and FYNNEI. CDR3 length equals 13 residues. CDR3 sequence: CASRSWGGDTQYF. Here the CDR3 DNA reads TGTGCCAGCAGGTCGTGGGGGGGTGATACGCAGTATTTT.

The sample holds one count of this clone. The gene calls are TRBV30 and TRBJ1-2; no definite D call. CDR1 is GTSNPN, CDR2 SVGIG, per germline (reference sequence). V dropped 4 bases and J dropped 7 bases, with 16 bases sitting between them. The CDR3 totals 13 residues. Here the CDR3 DNA reads TGTGCCTGGACCTCTTTCGGTTACGGTGGCTACACCTTC. Amino acids: CAWTSFGYGGYTF.

The chain couples TRBV19 to TRBJ2-2, with 7 bases that match TRBD2. J gave up 3 bases and V 5 bases, and 6 bases lay outside the gene matches. Germline V CDR1 and CDR2: LNHDA, SQIVND (reference sequence). The CDR3 contains 15 residues. In nucleotides, the CDR3 is TGTGCCAGTAGTCCGGCCGGGGGGTACACCGGGGAGCTGTTTTTT. It encodes CASSPAGGYTGELFF.